The sequence of this T cell receptor beta chain was determined in a study of CD8 T cells in Susac syndrome. Study-level background: Treatment status at blood draw for the Susac syndrome patients was therapy-naive, corticosteroids, or intravenous immunoglobulin alone.

TCR beta sequences were obtained from blood CD8+ and CD4+ T cells. Negative isolation was used for CD8+ and CD4+ T cells and FACS enrichment for TEMRA cells. Random hexamers served to reverse transcribe about 0.45 to 1 ug RNA. TCRdb called the immunoSEQ multiplex PCR reads again in MiXCR, with one record for every CDR3 protein. Here the sample spans about 150,000 distinct CDR3 sequences, about 96% being singletons. The origin of this receptor is a human donor with Susac syndrome. The specimen sequenced was CD4+ T cells from PBMCs.

The CDR3 sequence is CASSLVGTNTEAFF. As DNA, the CDR3 is TGTGCCAGCAGCTTAGTTGGAACAAACACTGAAGCTTTCTTT. The chain carries TRBV13 and TRBJ1-1; no clear D gene. There are 14 residues in the CDR3. Trimming took off 1 base at V and 2 bases at J, with 8 bases between the two ends. In germline, CDR1 is PRHDT, CDR2 FYEKMQ (reference sequence). Based on the CDR3 plus reference TRBV13 and TRBJ1-1, the full variable domain is AAGVIQSPRHLIKEKRETATLKCYPIPRHDTVYWYQQGPGQDPQFLISFYEKMQSDKGSIPDRFSAQQFSDYHSELNMSSLELGDSALYFCASSLVGTNTEAFFGQGTRLTVV.